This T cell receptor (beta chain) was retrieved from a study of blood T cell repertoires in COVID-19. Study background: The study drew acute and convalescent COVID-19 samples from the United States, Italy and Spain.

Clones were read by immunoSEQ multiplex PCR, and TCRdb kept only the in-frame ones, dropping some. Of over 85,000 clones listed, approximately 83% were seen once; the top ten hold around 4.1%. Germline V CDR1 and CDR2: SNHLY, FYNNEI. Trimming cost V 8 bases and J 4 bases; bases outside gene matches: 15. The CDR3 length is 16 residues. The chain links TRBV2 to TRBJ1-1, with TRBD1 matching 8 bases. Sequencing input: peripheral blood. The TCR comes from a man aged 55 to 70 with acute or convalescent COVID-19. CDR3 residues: CASSPRGPWGRTEAFF. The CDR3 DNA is TGTGCCAGCTCCCCCAGGGGGCCATGGGGACGCACTGAAGCTTTCTTT. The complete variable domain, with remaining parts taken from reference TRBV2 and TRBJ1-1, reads EPEVTQTPSHQVTQMGQEVILRCVPISNHLYFYWYRQILGQKVEFLVSFYNNEISEKSEIFDDQFSVERPDGSNFTLKIRSTKLEDSAMYFCASSPRGPWGRTEAFFGQGTRLTVV.